This T cell receptor (beta chain) is drawn from a study of blood T cell repertoires in COVID-19. Study-level information: Sources were T cells, B-cell-depleted T cells, or PBMCs; the material itself was cDNA or gDNA.

The sample holds one count of this clone. Sequenced by immunoSEQ multiplex PCR; TCRdb stores in-frame clones only, minus some. The top ten clones hold about 3.6% of a sample with a few hundred thousand clones, 85% of them seen once. Germline values: CDR1 DFQATT, CDR2 SNEGSKA (reference sequence). Trimming removed 3 bases from V and 3 bases from J; junction bases left unmatched: 6. This CDR3 contains 14 residues. This chain connects TRBV20-1 to TRBJ2-3; the match to TRBD2 covers 7 bases. Sequenced input: peripheral blood. The clonotype comes from a woman between 18 and 29 years old with acute or convalescent COVID-19. As DNA, the CDR3 is TGCAGTGCTAGTAAAGGGGAGGGGACAGATACGCAGTATTTT. Encoded protein: CSASKGEGTDTQYF.